This T cell receptor beta chain was captured by sequencing in a study of blood T cell repertoires in COVID-19. Study-wide background: Acute and convalescent COVID-19 specimens originated in the United States, Italy and Spain. From T cells, B-cell-depleted T cells, or PBMCs came the material, which was cDNA or gDNA.

Methods used by the authors: Reference gene primer amplification in the assay estimated nucleated cell counts. Repertoires were generated with immunoSEQ multiplex PCR, while TCRdb's copy carries only in-frame clones and drops some. V and J calls and clone size are those listed in that table; D and trimming were worked out from the DNA. Here the sample spans 60,000 to 70,000 clones, roughly 85% being singletons. Seattle participants joined during active infection and were tracked over time. The CDR3 runs to 15 residues. Trimming removed 1 base from V and 9 bases from J; junction bases left unmatched: 11. Germline CDR1 and CDR2: SGHTA and FQGNSA.

This sequence was found in a woman aged 55-69 years with COVID-19, enrolled during active disease. The specimen sequenced was peripheral blood. The chain recombines TRBV7-2 with TRBJ2-5, with 7 bases fitting TRBD2. Here the CDR3 reads CASSLGLAGLGAQYF. The CDR3 DNA reads TGTGCCAGCAGCTTAGGGTTAGCGGGCCTGGGGGCCCAGTACTTC.